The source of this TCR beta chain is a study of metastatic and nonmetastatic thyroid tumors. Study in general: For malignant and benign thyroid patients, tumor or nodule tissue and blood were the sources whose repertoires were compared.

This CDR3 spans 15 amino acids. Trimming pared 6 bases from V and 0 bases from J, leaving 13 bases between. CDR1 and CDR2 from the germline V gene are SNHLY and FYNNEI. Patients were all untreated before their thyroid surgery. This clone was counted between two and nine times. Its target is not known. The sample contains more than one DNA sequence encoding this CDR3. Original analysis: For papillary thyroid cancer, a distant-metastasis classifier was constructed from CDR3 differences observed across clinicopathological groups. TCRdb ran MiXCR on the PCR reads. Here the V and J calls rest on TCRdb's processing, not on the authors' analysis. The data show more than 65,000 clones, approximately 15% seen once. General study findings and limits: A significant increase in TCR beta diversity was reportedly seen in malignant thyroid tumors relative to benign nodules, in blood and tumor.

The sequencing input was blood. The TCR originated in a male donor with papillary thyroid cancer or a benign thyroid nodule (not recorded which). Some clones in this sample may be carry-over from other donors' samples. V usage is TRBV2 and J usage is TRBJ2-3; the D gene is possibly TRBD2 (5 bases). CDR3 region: CASSETGSSTDTQYF. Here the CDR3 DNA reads TGTGCCAGCAGCGAGACGGGATCTAGCACAGATACGCAGTATTTT.